A single sample is the source of the 30 T cell receptor beta chains below, sequenced in a study of OX40 agonist ivuxolimab in advanced cancers. Sequencing was performed with immunoSEQ multiplex PCR; in TCRdb, only in-frame clones are kept and a portion is missing. The sample includes approximately 45,000 clones, approximately 83% of them seen just once. The material was CD4+ or CD8+ T cells sorted from blood, obtained in a trial of the OX40 agonist ivuxolimab. The receptors here all came from an adult with an advanced solid tumor such as melanoma, head and neck, liver or kidney cancer.

The V gene is TRBV5-6, the J gene TRBJ2-7; D is perhaps TRBD1 or TRBD2 (5 bases each). The germline CDR1 and CDR2 sequences are SGHDT and YYEEEE. V was pared by 5 bases and J by 3 bases, with 18 bases between. This CDR3 spans 15 amino acids. The CDR3: CASSSPGTEDYEQYV. As DNA, the CDR3 is TGTGCCAGCAGTTCCCCCGGGACCGAAGACTACGAGCAGTACGTC.

The chain joins TRBV2 to TRBJ2-3; 14 nucleotides match TRBD2. Trimming at V came to 6 bases and at J to 3 bases, leaving 11 bases not matched to a gene. The CDR3 is 18 amino acids. The V gene's germline CDR1 is SNHLY and CDR2 FYNNEI. DNA for the CDR3: TGTGCCAGCAGCCCTGGGACTAGCGGGAGATTTGGAACAGATACGCAGTATTTT. It specifies CASSPGTSGRFGTDTQYF. Combining the CDR3 with reference TRBV2 and TRBJ2-3 gives the whole variable domain EPEVTQTPSHQVTQMGQEVILRCVPISNHLYFYWYRQILGQKVEFLVSFYNNEISEKSEIFDDQFSVERPDGSNFTLKIRSTKLEDSAMYFCASSPGTSGRFGTDTQYFGPGTRLTVL.

This clone was recorded only once. The chain links TRBV2 to TRBJ2-5, with TRBD1 matching 7 bases. This CDR3 comprises 17 residues. From germline, CDR1 is SNHLY and CDR2 FYNNEI. J lost 1 base, V lost 8 bases, and 16 bases had no gene match. CDR3 nucleotide sequence: TGTGCCAGCTCTCCCTACAGGGGCCTGGGCTTCCAAGAGACCCAGTACTTC. Protein product: CASSPYRGLGFQETQYF.

The V and J genes are TRBV7-6 and TRBJ2-2; tentatively, D is TRBD2 (6 bases). From germline, CDR1 is SGHVS and CDR2 FNYEAQ. V lost 6 bases and J 2 bases, leaving 13 bases between the germline ends. This CDR3 has 15 residues. CDR3 residues: CASSPAGFNTGELFF. The CDR3 DNA sequence: TGTGCCAGCAGTCCAGCGGGCTTCAACACCGGGGAGCTGTTTTTT.

The V gene is TRBV6-5, the J gene TRBJ2-1; 10 positions agree with TRBD2. This CDR3 spans 16 amino acids. The V and J ends lost 2 bases and 2 bases, in that order; junction bases with no gene match: 3. Per the germline V gene, CDR1 is MNHEY and CDR2 is SVGAGI. CDR3 in amino acids: CASSYTAGGTYNEQFF. CDR3 nucleotides: TGTGCCAGCAGTTACACAGCGGGAGGGACCTACAATGAGCAGTTCTTC.

The CDR3 sequence is CASSQIDTQYF. The CDR3 region has the DNA TGTGCCAGCAGCCAGATAGATACGCAGTATTTT. The rearrangement joins TRBV5-6 to TRBJ2-3; D not resolved. This CDR3 has 11 residues. Trimming pared 4 bases from V and 5 bases from J, leaving 5 bases between. CDR1 and CDR2 (germline): SGHDT, YYEEEE.

The chain couples TRBV14 to TRBJ1-4, with D possibly being TRBD1 (5 bases). This CDR3 has 13 amino acids. The V and J ends lost 3 bases and 8 bases respectively, with 10 bases between them. CDR1 SGHDN and CDR2 FVKESK come from the germline V gene. CDR3 nucleotides: TGTGCCAGCAGCCAGAACAGGAACGAAAAACTGTTTTTT. It yields the protein CASSQNRNEKLFF. Combining the CDR3 with reference TRBV14 and TRBJ1-4 gives the whole variable domain EAGVTQFPSHSVIEKGQTVTLRCDPISGHDNLYWYRRVMGKEIKFLLHFVKESKQDESGMPNNRFLAERTGGTYSTLKVQPAELEDSGVYFCASSQNRNEKLFFGSGTQLSVL.

The V gene is TRBV6-5, the J gene TRBJ2-2; D gene ambiguous. The CDR3 has 16 amino acids. CDR1 and CDR2 from the germline V gene are MNHEY and SVGAGI. The V end lost 0 bases, the J end lost 8 bases, and 16 bases lay between the germline ends. CDR3 in DNA: TGTGCCAGCAGTTACTCCATTATACCTCCCGGAGGGGAGCTGTTTTTT. Translation: CASSYSIIPPGGELFF.

The chain employs TRBV5-6 and TRBJ1-3; D call uncertain. The CDR3 totals 15 residues. Germline CDR1 reads SGHDT; CDR2 reads YYEEEE. The V and J ends lost 0 bases and 0 bases respectively, with 7 bases between them. The CDR3 is CASSLGPNSGNTIYF. The CDR3 DNA follows: TGTGCCAGCAGCTTGGGACCCAACTCTGGAAACACCATATATTTT.

The rearrangement joins TRBV25-1 to TRBJ1-2, with D perhaps TRBD1 (5 bases). The CDR3 is 15 amino acids. Trimming shortened V by 1 base and J by 6 bases, and 15 bases separated the two germline ends. Germline V gene lookup returns CDR1 MGHDK and CDR2 SYGVNS. The CDR3 DNA is TGTGCCAGCAGTGAATCGGGGGGTGTGAGGGATGGCTACACCTTC. Translated, it gives CASSESGGVRDGYTF.

V gene TRBV2 combines with J gene TRBJ2-2, with TRBD2 matching 7 bases. This CDR3 comprises 13 residues. The ends lost 3 bases at V and 7 bases at J; junction bases unmatched: 2. Germline values: CDR1 SNHLY, CDR2 FYNNEI. The CDR3 sequence: CASSEGGVGELFF. As DNA, the CDR3 is TGTGCCAGCAGTGAGGGAGGGGTCGGGGAGCTGTTTTTT.

V and J are TRBV5-1 and TRBJ2-7; 8 nucleotides match TRBD1. This CDR3 is built from 14 residues. V shed 3 bases and J 7 bases; nucleotides not matched to a gene: 9. The germline gives CDR1 SGHRS, CDR2 YFSETQ. The CDR3 loop is CASSSGTGRPEQYF. CDR3 in DNA: TGCGCCAGCAGCTCCGGGACAGGTCGTCCGGAGCAGTACTTC.

This sequence joins TRBV7-8 and TRBJ1-5, with no clear D. V lost 1 base, J lost 0 bases, and 10 bases lay in between. The CDR3 consists of 16 residues. CDR1 SGHVS and CDR2 FQNEAQ come from the germline V gene. The CDR3 loop is CASSLGGGSSNQPQHF. The CDR3 DNA is TGTGCCAGCAGCTTAGGGGGAGGGAGTAGCAATCAGCCCCAGCATTTT.

The rearrangement joins TRBV27 to TRBJ2-3; a weak D match, TRBD2 (6 bases). Trimming removed 2 bases at V and 5 bases at J, with 11 bases between. Germline CDR1 is MNHEY and CDR2 is SMNVEV (reference sequence). The CDR3 contains 14 residues. Here the CDR3 DNA reads TGTGCCAGCAGTTTAAGATGGGGAGGAGATACGCAGTATTTT. It translates to CASSLRWGGDTQYF.

The chain has TRBV28 and TRBJ2-7, with a possible D match to TRBD2 (5 bases). Germline V gene data show CDR1 as MDHEN and CDR2 as SYDVKM. The CDR3 is 17 residues long. Trimming pared 5 bases from V and 0 bases from J, leaving 20 bases between. This chain's CDR3 is CASSPPLGRRSSYEQYF. The CDR3 bases are TGTGCCAGCAGTCCCCCGTTAGGGCGGAGGAGCTCCTACGAGCAGTACTTC.

The chain has TRBV6-1 and TRBJ1-2; 8 bases agree with TRBD1. The germline V gene has CDR1 MNHNS and CDR2 SASEGT. The V gene end was trimmed by 3 bases and the J gene end by 8 bases; junction bases not matched to a gene: 8. The CDR3 runs to 14 residues. CDR3 sequence (DNA): TGTGCCAGCAGTGATTTGGGACAGGACAGAGGCTACACCTTC. This encodes CASSDLGQDRGYTF.

The chain has TRBV6-6 and TRBJ1-1, with TRBD1 as a possible D gene (6 bases). V lost 7 bases and J 4 bases, leaving 16 bases between the germline ends. This CDR3 has 14 residues. Looked up from germline, CDR1 is MNHNY and CDR2 is SVGAGI (reference sequence). CDR3 residues: CASIIQGGSTEAFF. CDR3 nucleotides: TGTGCCAGCATCATACAGGGCGGTAGCACTGAAGCTTTCTTT.

J is TRBJ2-5 and V is TRBV4-1; weak D call: TRBD1 (5 bases). The DNA end favors TRBJ2-7, so the J call may be wrong. The CDR3 covers 14 residues. CDR1 is MGHRA and CDR2 is YSYEKL in the germline V gene. The CDR3 DNA reads TGCGCCAGCAGCCAAGAACAGGCCTCCTACGAGCAGTACTTC. Protein: CASSQEQASYEQYF.

This chain uses TRBV27 with TRBJ2-1; possibly TRBD1 or TRBD2 for D (5 bases each). The V end lost 5 bases, the J end lost 10 bases, and 12 bases lay between the germline ends. Germline CDR1 MNHEY, CDR2 SMNVEV (reference sequence). This CDR3 comprises 12 residues. The CDR3 DNA follows: TGTGCCAGCAGTCCCCAGGGAGACGAGCAGTTCTTC. Encoded protein: CASSPQGDEQFF.

The chain combines TRBV29-1 with TRBJ2-1, with D perhaps given as TRBD1 or TRBD2 (7 bases each). Trimming shortened V by 4 bases and J by 7 bases, and 14 bases separated the two germline ends. The CDR3 covers 13 residues. Germline-derived CDR1 and CDR2 are SQVTM and ANQGSEA. The CDR3 is CSVGQGGGNEQFF. The CDR3 nucleotides are TGCAGCGTTGGTCAGGGGGGAGGGAATGAGCAGTTCTTC.

This chain links TRBV5-4 with TRBJ2-4; possibly TRBD2 for D (5 bases). V lost 4 bases to trimming and J lost 6 bases, with 17 bases between them. This CDR3 is 15 amino acids long. Looked up from germline, CDR1 is SGHNT and CDR2 is YYREEE (reference sequence). The CDR3 spells CASSLRSGVGNIQYF. CDR3 DNA: TGTGCCAGCAGCCTCAGATCCGGGGTGGGAAACATTCAGTACTTC.

The rearrangement joins TRBV4-1 to TRBJ2-1, with no clear D. V dropped 0 bases and J dropped 5 bases, with 14 bases sitting between them. Germline values: CDR1 MGHRA, CDR2 YSYEKL. CDR3 size: 16 residues. CDR3 DNA: TGCGCCAGCAGCCAAGATCAAGGGTTTGGAAACAATGAGCAGTTCTTC. Residues: CASSQDQGFGNNEQFF.

The chain uses TRBV4-1 and TRBJ2-1; 12 bases match TRBD2. This CDR3 is 19 amino acids long. The trim removed 0 bases at V and 2 bases at J, leaving 8 bases unmatched. The V gene's germline CDR1 is MGHRA and CDR2 YSYEKL. The CDR3, as DNA: TGCGCCAGCAGCCAAGATACGACTAGCGGGGGCGAACCCTACAATGAGCAGTTCTTC. Translation gives CASSQDTTSGGEPYNEQFF.

The J gene is TRBJ2-1, the V gene TRBV28; 11 bases line up with TRBD2. The CDR3 length is 18 residues. Losses at the gene ends were 4 bases for V and 2 bases for J; bases not matched to a gene: 10. The germline V gene encodes CDR1 MDHEN and CDR2 SYDVKM. The CDR3 protein is CASSSGTSGIFAYNEQFF. CDR3 sequence (DNA): TGTGCCAGCAGTTCCGGGACTAGCGGCATCTTCGCCTACAATGAGCAGTTCTTC. The complete variable domain, with remaining parts taken from reference TRBV28 and TRBJ2-1, reads DVKVTQSSRYLVKRTGEKVFLECVQDMDHENMFWYRQDPGLGLRLIYFSYDVKMKEKGDIPEGYSVSREKKERFSLILESASTNQTSMYLCASSSGTSGIFAYNEQFFGPGTRLTVL.

This clone rates as medium-sized. The CDR3 DNA follows: TGTGCCAGCAGCCTCATAACCGGGGAGCTGTTTTTT. Protein: CASSLITGELFF. This sequence joins TRBV7-3 and TRBJ2-2; D unclear. The germline gives CDR1 SGHTA, CDR2 FQGTGA. The V end lost 5 bases, the J end lost 5 bases, and 6 bases lay between the germline ends. The CDR3 length is 12 residues.

The chain recombines TRBV4-1 with TRBJ1-2; weak D call: TRBD1 (5 bases). CDR3 length equals 14 residues. Germline assignment: CDR1 MGHRA and CDR2 YSYEKL. V was trimmed by 1 base and J by 7 bases, leaving 13 bases between them. The CDR3 DNA follows: TGCGCCAGCAGCCAAGTAGGGTCAAGGGGTGGCTACACCTTC. Protein: CASSQVGSRGGYTF.

The chain recombines TRBV4-1 with TRBJ1-1; D uncertain. Germline assignment: CDR1 MGHRA and CDR2 YSYEKL. V was shortened by 2 bases and J by 1 base, with 8 bases between the two germline ends. The CDR3 is 14 residues long. DNA of the CDR3: TGCGCCAGCAGCCAAATTACACCGAACACTGAAGCTTTCTTT. Amino acid sequence: CASSQITPNTEAFF.

The J gene is TRBJ1-1, the V gene TRBV11-1, with D possibly being TRBD1 (5 bases). Trimming pared 5 bases from V and 5 bases from J, leaving 15 bases between. Germline-derived CDR1 and CDR2 are SGHAT and FQDESV (reference sequence). This CDR3 spans 14 amino acids. The CDR3: CASSDEGWGTEAFF. CDR3 in DNA: TGTGCCAGCAGCGACGAGGGGTGGGGGACTGAAGCTTTCTTT.

The chain combines TRBV5-3 with TRBJ2-7, with D possibly matching TRBD2 (5 bases). TRBV5-3 is placed among ORFs of uncertain function. V lost 8 bases to trimming and J lost 6 bases, with 15 bases between them. The CDR3 is made up of 12 amino acids. CDR3 coding DNA: TGTGCCAGCAGCCGGGAACCCTCCGAGCAGTACTTC. Amino acid sequence: CASSREPSEQYF.

Here the CDR3 DNA reads TGTGCCAGCAGTCTCCGGGTCCTCGGCTATGGCTACACCTTC. This codes for CASSLRVLGYGYTF. V and J are TRBV6-5 and TRBJ1-2; D remains ambiguous. CDR1 is MNHEY and CDR2 is SVGAGI in the germline V gene. CDR3 size: 14 residues. V lost 5 bases and J lost 4, with 14 bases in between.